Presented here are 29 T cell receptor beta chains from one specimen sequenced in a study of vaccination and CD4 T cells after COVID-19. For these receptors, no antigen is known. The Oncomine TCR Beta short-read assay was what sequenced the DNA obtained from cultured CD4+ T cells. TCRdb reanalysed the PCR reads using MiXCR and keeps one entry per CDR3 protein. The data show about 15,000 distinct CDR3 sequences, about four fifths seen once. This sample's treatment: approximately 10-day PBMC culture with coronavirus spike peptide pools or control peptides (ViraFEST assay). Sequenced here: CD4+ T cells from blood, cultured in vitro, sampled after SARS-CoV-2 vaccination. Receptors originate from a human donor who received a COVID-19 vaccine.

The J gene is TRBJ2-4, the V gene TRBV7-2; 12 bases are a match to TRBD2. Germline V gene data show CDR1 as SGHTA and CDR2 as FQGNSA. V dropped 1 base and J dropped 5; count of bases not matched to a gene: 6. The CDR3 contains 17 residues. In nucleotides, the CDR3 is TGTGCCAGCAGCTTAGGACTAGCGGGGGTGGGGGAAAACATTCAGTACTTC. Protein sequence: CASSLGLAGVGENIQYF.

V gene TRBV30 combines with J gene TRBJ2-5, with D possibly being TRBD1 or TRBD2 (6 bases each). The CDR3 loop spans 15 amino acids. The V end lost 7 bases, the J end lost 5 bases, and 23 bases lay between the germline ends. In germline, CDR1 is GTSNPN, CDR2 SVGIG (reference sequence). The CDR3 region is CALRPLRGARETQYF. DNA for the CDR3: TGTGCCTTGAGGCCTCTTAGGGGGGCCAGGGAGACCCAGTACTTC.

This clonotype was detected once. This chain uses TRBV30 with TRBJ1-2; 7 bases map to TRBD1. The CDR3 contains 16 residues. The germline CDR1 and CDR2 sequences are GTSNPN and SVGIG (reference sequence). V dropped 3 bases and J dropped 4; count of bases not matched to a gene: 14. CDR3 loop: CAWSPLDKQGLYGYTF. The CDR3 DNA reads TGTGCCTGGAGCCCCCTTGACAAACAGGGGCTCTATGGCTACACCTTC.

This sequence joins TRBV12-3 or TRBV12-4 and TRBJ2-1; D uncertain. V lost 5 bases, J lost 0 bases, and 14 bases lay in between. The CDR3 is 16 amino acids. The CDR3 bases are TGTGCCAGCAGTCCCCTTGGGTGGAGCTCCTACAATGAGCAGTTCTTC. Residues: CASSPLGWSSYNEQFF.

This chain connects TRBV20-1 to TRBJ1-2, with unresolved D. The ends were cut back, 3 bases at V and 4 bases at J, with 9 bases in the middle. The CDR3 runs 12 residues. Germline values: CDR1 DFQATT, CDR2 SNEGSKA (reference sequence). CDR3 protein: CSASLDGYGYTF. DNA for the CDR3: TGCAGTGCTAGTTTGGACGGCTATGGCTACACCTTC.

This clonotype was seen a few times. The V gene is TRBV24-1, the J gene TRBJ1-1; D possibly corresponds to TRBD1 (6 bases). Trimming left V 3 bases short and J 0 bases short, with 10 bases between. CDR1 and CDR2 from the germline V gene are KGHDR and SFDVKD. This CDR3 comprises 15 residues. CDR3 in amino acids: CATSDGDTLNTEAFF. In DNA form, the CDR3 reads TGTGCCACCAGTGATGGGGACACCCTGAACACTGAAGCTTTCTTT.

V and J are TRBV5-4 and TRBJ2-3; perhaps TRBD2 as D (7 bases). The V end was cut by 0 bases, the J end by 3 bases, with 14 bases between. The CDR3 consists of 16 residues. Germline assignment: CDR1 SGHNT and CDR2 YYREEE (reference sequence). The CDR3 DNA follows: TGTGCCAGCAGCTTGGTGTCGGGGGGCGAAACAGATACGCAGTATTTT. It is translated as CASSLVSGGETDTQYF. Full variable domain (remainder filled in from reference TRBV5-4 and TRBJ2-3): ETGVTQSPTHLIKTRGQQVTLRCSSQSGHNTVSWYQQALGQGPQFIFQYYREEENGRGNFPPRFSGLQFPNYSSELNVNALELDDSALYLCASSLVSGGETDTQYFGPGTRLTVL.

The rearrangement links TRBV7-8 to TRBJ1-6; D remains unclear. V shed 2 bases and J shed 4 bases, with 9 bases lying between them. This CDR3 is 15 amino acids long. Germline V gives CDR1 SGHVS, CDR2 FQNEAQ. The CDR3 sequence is CASSLQTAYNSPLHF. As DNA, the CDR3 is TGTGCCAGCAGCTTACAAACAGCTTATAATTCACCCCTCCACTTT.

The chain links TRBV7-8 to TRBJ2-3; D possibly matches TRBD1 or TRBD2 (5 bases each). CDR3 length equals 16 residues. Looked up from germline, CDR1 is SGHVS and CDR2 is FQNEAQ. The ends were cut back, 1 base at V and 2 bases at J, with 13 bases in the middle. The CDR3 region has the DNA TGTGCCAGCAGCTTAGTGACGGGACGGAACACAGATACGCAGTATTTT. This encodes CASSLVTGRNTDTQYF.

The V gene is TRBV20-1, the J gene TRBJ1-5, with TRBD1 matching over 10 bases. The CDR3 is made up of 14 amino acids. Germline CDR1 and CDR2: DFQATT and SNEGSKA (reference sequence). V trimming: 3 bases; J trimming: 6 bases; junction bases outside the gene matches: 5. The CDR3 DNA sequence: TGCAGTGCTAGGCCGGGACAGGGGTCTCAGCCCCAGCATTTT. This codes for CSARPGQGSQPQHF.

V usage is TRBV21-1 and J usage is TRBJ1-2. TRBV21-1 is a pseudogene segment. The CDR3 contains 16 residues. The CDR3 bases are TGTGCCAGCAGCGACCGGGGAGGTTCGACTAGCTATGGCTACACCTTC. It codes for CASSDRGGSTSYGYTF.

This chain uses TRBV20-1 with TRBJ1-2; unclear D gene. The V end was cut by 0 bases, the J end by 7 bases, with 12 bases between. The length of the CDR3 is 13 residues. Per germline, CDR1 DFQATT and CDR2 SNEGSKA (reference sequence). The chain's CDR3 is CSARDQGRGGYTF. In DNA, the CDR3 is TGCAGTGCTAGAGATCAAGGGCGTGGTGGCTACACCTTC.

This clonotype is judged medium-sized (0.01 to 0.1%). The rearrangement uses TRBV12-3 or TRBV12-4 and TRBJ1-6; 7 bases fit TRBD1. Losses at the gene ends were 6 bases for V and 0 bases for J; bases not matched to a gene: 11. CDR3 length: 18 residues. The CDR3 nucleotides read TGTGCCAGCAGCCGCACGGGACAGAGAAGCTCCTATAATTCACCCCTCCACTTT. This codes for CASSRTGQRSSYNSPLHF.

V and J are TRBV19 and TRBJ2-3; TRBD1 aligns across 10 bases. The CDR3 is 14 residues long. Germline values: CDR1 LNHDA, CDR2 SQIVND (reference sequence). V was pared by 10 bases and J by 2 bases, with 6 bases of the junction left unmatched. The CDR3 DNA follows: TGTGCCACCACCGGGACAGGGGACACAGATACGCAGTATTTT. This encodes CATTGTGDTDTQYF.

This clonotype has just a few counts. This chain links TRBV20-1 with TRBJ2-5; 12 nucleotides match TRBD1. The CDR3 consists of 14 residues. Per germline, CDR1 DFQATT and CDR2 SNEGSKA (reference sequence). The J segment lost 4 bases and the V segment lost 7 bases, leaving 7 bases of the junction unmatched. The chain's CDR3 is CSGEGQGAGETQYF. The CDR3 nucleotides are TGCAGTGGAGAGGGACAGGGGGCGGGAGAGACCCAGTACTTC.

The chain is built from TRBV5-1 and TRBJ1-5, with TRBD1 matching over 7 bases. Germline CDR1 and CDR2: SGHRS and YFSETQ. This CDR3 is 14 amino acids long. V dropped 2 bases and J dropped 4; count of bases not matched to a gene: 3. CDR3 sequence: CASSLTGVNQPQHF. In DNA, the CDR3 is TGCGCCAGCAGCTTAACAGGGGTTAATCAGCCCCAGCATTTT. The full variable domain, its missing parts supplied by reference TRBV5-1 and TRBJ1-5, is KAGVTQTPRYLIKTRGQQVTLSCSPISGHRSVSWYQQTPGQGLQFLFEYFSETQRNKGNFPGRFSGRQFSNSRSEMNVSTLELGDSALYLCASSLTGVNQPQHFGDGTRLSIL.

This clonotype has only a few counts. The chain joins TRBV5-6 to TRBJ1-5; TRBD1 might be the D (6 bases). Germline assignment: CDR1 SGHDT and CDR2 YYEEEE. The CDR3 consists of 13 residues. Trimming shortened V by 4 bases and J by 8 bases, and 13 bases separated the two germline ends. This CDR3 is CASSPGTLKPQHF. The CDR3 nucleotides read TGTGCCAGCAGCCCCGGGACATTAAAGCCCCAGCATTTT.

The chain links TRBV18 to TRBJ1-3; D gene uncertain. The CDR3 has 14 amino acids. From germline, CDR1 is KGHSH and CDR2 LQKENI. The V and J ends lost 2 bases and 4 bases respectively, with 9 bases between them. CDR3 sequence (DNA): TGTGCCAGCTCACCATCCGCCCTCGGAAACACCATATATTTT. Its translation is CASSPSALGNTIYF. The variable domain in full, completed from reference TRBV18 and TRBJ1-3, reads NAGVMQNPRHLVRRRGQEARLRCSPMKGHSHVYWYRQLPEEGLKFMVYLQKENIIDESGMPKERFSAEFPKEGPSILRIQQVVRGDSAAYFCASSPSALGNTIYFGEGSWLTVV.

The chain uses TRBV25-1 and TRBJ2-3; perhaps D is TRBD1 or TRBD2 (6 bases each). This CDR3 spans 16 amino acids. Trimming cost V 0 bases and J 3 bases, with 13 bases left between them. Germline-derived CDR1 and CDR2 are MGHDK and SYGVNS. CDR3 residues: CASSEYGGAGTDTQYF. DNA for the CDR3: TGTGCCAGCAGTGAATATGGGGGCGCGGGGACAGATACGCAGTATTTT. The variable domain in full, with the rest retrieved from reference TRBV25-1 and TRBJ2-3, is EADIYQTPRYLVIGTGKKITLECSQTMGHDKMYWYQQDPGMELHLIHYSYGVNSTEKGDLSSESTVSRIRTEHFPLTLESARPSHTSQYLCASSEYGGAGTDTQYFGPGTRLTVL.

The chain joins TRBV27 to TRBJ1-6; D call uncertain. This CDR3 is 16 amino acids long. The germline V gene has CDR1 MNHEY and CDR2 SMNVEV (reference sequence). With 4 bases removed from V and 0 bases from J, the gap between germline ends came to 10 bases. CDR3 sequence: CASSSRRTSYNSPLHF. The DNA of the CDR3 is TGTGCCAGCAGTTCGCGGCGGACCTCCTATAATTCACCCCTCCACTTT.

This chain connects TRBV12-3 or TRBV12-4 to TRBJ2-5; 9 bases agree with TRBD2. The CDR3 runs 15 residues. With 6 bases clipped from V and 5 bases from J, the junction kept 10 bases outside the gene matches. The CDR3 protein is CASSPRAGGPETQYF. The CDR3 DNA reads TGTGCCAGCAGCCCCCGGGCGGGGGGGCCCGAGACCCAGTACTTC.

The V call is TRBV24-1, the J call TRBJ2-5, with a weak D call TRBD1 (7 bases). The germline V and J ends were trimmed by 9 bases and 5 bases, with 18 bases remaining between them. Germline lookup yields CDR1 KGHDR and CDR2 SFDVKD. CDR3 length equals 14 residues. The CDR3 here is CATSRTGAGETQYF. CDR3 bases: TGTGCCACCTCTCGCACAGGGGCGGGGGAGACCCAGTACTTC.

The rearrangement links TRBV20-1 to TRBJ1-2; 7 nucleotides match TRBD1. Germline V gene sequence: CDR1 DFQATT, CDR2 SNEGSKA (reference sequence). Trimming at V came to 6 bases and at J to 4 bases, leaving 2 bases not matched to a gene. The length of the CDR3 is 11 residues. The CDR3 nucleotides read TGCAGTGCCAGGGGGGGCTATGGCTACACCTTC. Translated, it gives CSARGGYGYTF.

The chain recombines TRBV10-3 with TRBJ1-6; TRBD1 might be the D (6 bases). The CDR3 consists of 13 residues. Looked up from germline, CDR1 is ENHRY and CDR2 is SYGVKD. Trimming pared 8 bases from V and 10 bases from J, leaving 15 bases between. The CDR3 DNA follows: TGTGCCATCGGCGGAAACAGGGAATCACCCCTCCACTTT. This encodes CAIGGNRESPLHF.

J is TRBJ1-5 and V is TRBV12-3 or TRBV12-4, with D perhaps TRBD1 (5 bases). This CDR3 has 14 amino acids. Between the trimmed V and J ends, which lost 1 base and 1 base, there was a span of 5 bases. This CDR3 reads CASSLGGSNQPQHF. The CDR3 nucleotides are TGTGCCAGCAGTTTAGGGGGCAGCAATCAGCCCCAGCATTTT.

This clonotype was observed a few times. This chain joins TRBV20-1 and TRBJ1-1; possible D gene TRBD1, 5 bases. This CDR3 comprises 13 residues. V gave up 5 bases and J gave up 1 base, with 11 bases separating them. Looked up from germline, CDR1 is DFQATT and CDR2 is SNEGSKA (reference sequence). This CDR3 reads CSAANGGNTEAFF. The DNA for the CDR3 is TGCAGTGCTGCCAACGGGGGGAACACTGAAGCTTTCTTT.

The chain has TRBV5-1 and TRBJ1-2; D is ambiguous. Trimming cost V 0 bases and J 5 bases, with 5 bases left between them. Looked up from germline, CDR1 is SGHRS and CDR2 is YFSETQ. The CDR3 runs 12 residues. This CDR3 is CASSLVGYGYTF. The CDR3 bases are TGCGCCAGCAGCTTGGTGGGGTATGGCTACACCTTC. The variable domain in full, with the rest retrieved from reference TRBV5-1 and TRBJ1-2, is KAGVTQTPRYLIKTRGQQVTLSCSPISGHRSVSWYQQTPGQGLQFLFEYFSETQRNKGNFPGRFSGRQFSNSRSEMNVSTLELGDSALYLCASSLVGYGYTFGSGTRLTVV.

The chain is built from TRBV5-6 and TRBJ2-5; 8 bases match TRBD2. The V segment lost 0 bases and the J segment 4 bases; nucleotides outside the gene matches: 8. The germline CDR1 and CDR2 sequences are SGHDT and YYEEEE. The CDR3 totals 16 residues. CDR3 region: CASSLERGGVGETQYF. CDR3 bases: TGTGCCAGCAGCTTGGAACGGGGGGGCGTGGGAGAGACCCAGTACTTC.

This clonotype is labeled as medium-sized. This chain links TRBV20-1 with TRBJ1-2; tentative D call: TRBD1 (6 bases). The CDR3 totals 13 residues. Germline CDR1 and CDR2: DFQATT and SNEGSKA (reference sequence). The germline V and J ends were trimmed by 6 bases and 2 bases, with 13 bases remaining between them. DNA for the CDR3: TGCAGTGCACAGGGACCAACGAACTATGGCTACACCTTC. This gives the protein CSAQGPTNYGYTF.